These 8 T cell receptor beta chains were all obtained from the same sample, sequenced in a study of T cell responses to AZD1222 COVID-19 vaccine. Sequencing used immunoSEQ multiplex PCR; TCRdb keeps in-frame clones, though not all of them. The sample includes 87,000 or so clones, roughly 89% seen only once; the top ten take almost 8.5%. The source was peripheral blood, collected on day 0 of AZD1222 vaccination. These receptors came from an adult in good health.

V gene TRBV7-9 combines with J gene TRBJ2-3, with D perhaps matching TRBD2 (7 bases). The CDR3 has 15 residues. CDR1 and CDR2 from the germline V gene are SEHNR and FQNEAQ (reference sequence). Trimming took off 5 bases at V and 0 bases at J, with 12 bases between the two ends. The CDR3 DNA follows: TGTGCCAGCAGCCGGAAGGGGGGGAGCACAGATACGCAGTATTTT. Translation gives CASSRKGGSTDTQYF.

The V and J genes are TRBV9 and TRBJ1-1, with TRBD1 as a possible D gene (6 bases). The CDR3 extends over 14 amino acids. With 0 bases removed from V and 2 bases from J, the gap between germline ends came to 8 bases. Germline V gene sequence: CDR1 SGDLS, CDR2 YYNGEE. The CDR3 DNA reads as TGTGCCAGCAGCGTAGGACAGGTAAACACTGAAGCTTTCTTT. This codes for CASSVGQVNTEAFF.

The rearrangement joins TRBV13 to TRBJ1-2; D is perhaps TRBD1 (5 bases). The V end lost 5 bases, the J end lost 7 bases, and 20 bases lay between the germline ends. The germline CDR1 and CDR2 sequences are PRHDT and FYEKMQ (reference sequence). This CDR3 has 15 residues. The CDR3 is CASSLSQVTAFGYTF. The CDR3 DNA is TGTGCCAGCAGCCTCTCACAGGTTACGGCATTTGGCTACACCTTC.

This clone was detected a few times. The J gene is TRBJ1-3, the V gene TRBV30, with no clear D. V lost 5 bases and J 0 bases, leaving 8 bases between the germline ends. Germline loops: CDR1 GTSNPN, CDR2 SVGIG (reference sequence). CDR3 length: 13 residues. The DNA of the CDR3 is TGTGCCTGGGGGCAGTACTCTGGAAACACCATATATTTT. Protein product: CAWGQYSGNTIYF.

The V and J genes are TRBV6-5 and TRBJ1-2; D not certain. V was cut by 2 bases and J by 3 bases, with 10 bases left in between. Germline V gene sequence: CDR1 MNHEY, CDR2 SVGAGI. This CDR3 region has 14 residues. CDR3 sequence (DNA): TGTGCCAGCAGTTACGATAGGTCACACTATGGCTACACCTTC. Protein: CASSYDRSHYGYTF.

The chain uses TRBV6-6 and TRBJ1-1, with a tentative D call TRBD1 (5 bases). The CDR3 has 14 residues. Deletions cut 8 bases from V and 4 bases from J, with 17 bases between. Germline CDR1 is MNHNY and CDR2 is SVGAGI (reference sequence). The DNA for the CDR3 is TGTGCCAGCGGAGAGACAGATATGGGCACTGAAGCTTTCTTT. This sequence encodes CASGETDMGTEAFF.

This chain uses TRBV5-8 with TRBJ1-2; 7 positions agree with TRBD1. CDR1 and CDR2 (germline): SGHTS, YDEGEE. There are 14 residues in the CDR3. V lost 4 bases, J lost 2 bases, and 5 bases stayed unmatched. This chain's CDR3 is CASSPNRGNYGYTF. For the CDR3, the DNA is TGTGCCAGCAGCCCGAACAGGGGAAACTATGGCTACACCTTC. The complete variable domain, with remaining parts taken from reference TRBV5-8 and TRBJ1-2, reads EAGVTQSPTHLIKTRGQQATLRCSPISGHTSVYWYQQALGLGLQFLLWYDEGEERNRGNFPPRFSGRQFPNYSSELNVNALELEDSALYLCASSPNRGNYGYTFGSGTRLTVV.

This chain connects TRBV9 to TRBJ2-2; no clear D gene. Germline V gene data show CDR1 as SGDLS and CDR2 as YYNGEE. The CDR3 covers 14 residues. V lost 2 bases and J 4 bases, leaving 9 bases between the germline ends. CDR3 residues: CASSVRSTTGELFF. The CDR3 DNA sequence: TGTGCCAGCAGCGTGCGGAGTACCACCGGGGAGCTGTTTTTT. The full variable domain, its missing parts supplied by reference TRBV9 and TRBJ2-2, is DSGVTQTPKHLITATGQRVTLRCSPRSGDLSVYWYQQSLDQGLQFLIQYYNGEERAKGNILERFSAQQFPDLHSELNLSSLELGDSALYFCASSVRSTTGELFFGEGSRLTVL.